One sample yielded the 10 T cell receptor beta chains listed below, sequenced in a study of T-cell reconstitution after alpha-beta-depleted transplantation in children. Unique molecular identifiers were incorporated during preparation of the TCRbeta library. From the PCR reads, TCRdb called clonotypes with MiXCR, one entry per CDR3 protein. The sample contains about 610,000 distinct CDR3 sequences, under 12% of which appear only once. Here the sequenced sample was PBMCs from the stem cell graft donor, taken from the stem cell graft. The receptor source for this set is a human donor who donated a stem cell graft to a child with acute myeloid leukemia.

The chain links TRBV3-1 to TRBJ2-1; TRBD2 might be the D (6 bases). This CDR3 region has 14 residues. V lost 3 bases to trimming and J lost 10 bases, with 16 bases between them. CDR1 and CDR2 from the germline V gene are LGHDT and YNNKEL (reference sequence). The CDR3 is CASSQLIGGREQFF. DNA for the CDR3: TGTGCCAGCAGCCAGCTCATCGGGGGTCGAGAGCAGTTCTTC.

This rearrangement joins TRBV9 to TRBJ2-7; tentative D call: TRBD1 (6 bases). There are 15 residues in the CDR3. Germline V CDR1 and CDR2: SGDLS, YYNGEE. V was shortened by 0 bases and J by 1 base, with 11 bases between the two germline ends. In DNA form, the CDR3 reads TGTGCCAGCAGCGTAGGGCAGGGGCCTTCCTACGAGCAGTACTTC. This gives the protein CASSVGQGPSYEQYF.

Details on this clonotype: The CDR3 carries no conserved terminal phenylalanine or tryptophan, so it likely arises from a read error. The genes are TRBV2 and TRBJ1-5, with D uncertain. V dropped 6 bases and J dropped 3 bases, with 12 bases sitting between them. Germline loops: CDR1 SNHLY, CDR2 FYNNEI. This CDR3 region has 14 residues. The CDR3 sequence is CASRESDPNQPQHC. The CDR3, as DNA: TGTGCCAGCAGAGAGTCGGACCCCAATCAGCCCCAGCATTGT.

In its sample, this clonotype was seen many times. The chain joins TRBV4-3 to TRBJ2-7; TRBD2 aligns across 8 bases. Unmatched junction bases numbered 6, after V lost 2 bases and J lost 3 bases. In germline, CDR1 is LGHNA, CDR2 YSLEER. CDR3 length: 15 amino acids. This CDR3 is CASSQSGGIDYEQYF. CDR3 bases: TGCGCCAGCAGCCAAAGCGGGGGAATTGACTACGAGCAGTACTTC.

The gene calls are TRBV7-2 and TRBJ2-2; TRBD2 matches at 8 bases. Germline CDR1 reads SGHTA; CDR2 reads FQGNSA. The CDR3 consists of 15 residues. V shed 2 bases and J 9 bases; nucleotides not matched to a gene: 8. This CDR3 is CASSLRLTSARELFF. The DNA for the CDR3 is TGTGCCAGCAGCTTACGATTGACTAGCGCCCGGGAGCTGTTTTTT.

This clonotype was seen a handful of times. The rearrangement joins TRBV10-3 to TRBJ2-2; the D is unclear. Germline CDR1 and CDR2: ENHRY and SYGVKD. This CDR3 region has 11 residues. Deletions cut 8 bases from V and 3 bases from J, with 4 bases between. CDR3 sequence reads: CAIADTGELFF. CDR3 sequence (DNA): TGTGCCATCGCAGACACCGGGGAGCTGTTTTTT.

The rearrangement joins TRBV12-3 or TRBV12-4 to TRBJ2-7, with a tentative D call TRBD2 (5 bases). The germline V and J ends were trimmed by 2 bases and 0 bases, with 8 bases remaining between them. The CDR3 runs 14 residues. CDR3 residues: CASSLPRDSYEQYF. The CDR3 nucleotides are TGTGCCAGCAGTTTACCCCGGGACTCCTACGAGCAGTACTTC.

The chain combines TRBV12-3 or TRBV12-4 with TRBJ1-3, with D unresolved. The germline V and J ends were trimmed by 8 bases and 11 bases, with 7 bases remaining between them. The CDR3 covers 9 residues. Here the CDR3 reads CASASPIYF. CDR3 nucleotide sequence: TGTGCCAGCGCCTCCCCCATATATTTT.

This clonotype was detected ten times or more. This chain joins TRBV5-6 and TRBJ2-2; no definite D call. CDR3 length: 14 residues. Looked up from germline, CDR1 is SGHDT and CDR2 is YYEEEE. The V end was cut by 2 bases, the J end by 3 bases, with 8 bases between. CDR3 nucleotides: TGTGCCAGCAGCTTACTACAGCACACCGGGGAGCTGTTTTTT. Its translation: CASSLLQHTGELFF. Drawing the rest from reference TRBV5-6 and TRBJ2-2, the complete variable domain is DAGVTQSPTHLIKTRGQQVTLRCSPKSGHDTVSWYQQALGQGPQFIFQYYEEEERQRGNFPDRFSGHQFPNYSSELNVNALLLGDSALYLCASSLLQHTGELFFGEGSRLTVL.

This clonotype has a handful of counts. The genes are TRBV12-3 or TRBV12-4 and TRBJ2-7; the match to TRBD1 covers 8 bases. The CDR3 runs to 12 residues. Unmatched junction bases numbered 5, after V lost 5 bases and J lost 8 bases. The DNA of the CDR3 is TGTGCCAGCAGTGCAGGACAGGGCAAGCAGTACTTC. It codes for CASSAGQGKQYF.